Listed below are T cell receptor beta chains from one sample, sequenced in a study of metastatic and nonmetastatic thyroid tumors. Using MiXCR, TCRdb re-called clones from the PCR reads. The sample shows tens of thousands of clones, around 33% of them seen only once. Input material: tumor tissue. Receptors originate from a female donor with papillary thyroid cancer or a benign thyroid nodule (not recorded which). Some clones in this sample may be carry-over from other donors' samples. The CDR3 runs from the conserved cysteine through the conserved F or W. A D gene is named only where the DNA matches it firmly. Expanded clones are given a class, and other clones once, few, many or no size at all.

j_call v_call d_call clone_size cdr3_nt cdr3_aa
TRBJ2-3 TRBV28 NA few TGTGCCAGCAGCCTCCCCGGCAGTGCTTACTCAGATACGCAGTATTTT CASSLPGSAYSDTQYF
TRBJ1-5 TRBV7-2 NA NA TGTGCCAGCAGCTTATCACCCGGTCAGCCCCAGCATTTT CASSLSPGQPQHF
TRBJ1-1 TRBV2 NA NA TGTGCCAGCAGGGGGGACTCCCAGGGACGAGCTTTCTTT CASRGDSQGRAFF
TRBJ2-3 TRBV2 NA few TGTGCCAGCACTGGCGGGGACACAGATACGCAGTATTTT CASTGGDTDTQYF
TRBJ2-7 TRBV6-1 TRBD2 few TGTGCCAGCACCGGACTAGCGGGATCAGGCGAGCAGTACTTC CASTGLAGSGEQYF
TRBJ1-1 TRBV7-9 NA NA TGTGCCAGCAGCTTAGAAGGCCACAGCGAAGCTTTCTTT CASSLEGHSEAFF
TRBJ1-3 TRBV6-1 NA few TGTGCCAGCACAAACTCTGGAAACACCATATATTTT CASTNSGNTIYF
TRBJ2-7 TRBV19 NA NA TGTGCCAGTAGTATCCCGGCCGCCGACGAGCGGTACTTC CASSIPAADERYF
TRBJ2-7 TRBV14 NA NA TGTGCCAGCAGCCAAGTTTTCGGCGGCGAGCAGTACTTC CASSQVFGGEQYF
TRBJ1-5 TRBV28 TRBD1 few TGTGCCAGCAGTTTAGGGCCAGGGGGGAATCAGCCCCAGCATTTT CASSLGPGGNQPQHF
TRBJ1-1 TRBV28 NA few TGTGCCAGCATCACTGGCGGGGGGCCCACTGAAGCTTTCTTT CASITGGGPTEAFF
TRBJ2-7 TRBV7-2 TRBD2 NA TGTGCCAGCAGCCAATACGGGACTAGAGCCAACGAGCAGTACTTC CASSQYGTRANEQYF
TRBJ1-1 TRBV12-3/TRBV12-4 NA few TGTGCCAGCACCGAAGCAAGGAACACTGAAGCTTTCTTT CASTEARNTEAFF
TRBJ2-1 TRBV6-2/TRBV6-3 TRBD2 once TGTGCCAGCAGTTACACCCCCTCCTCGATTAGCGGGAACGTCCATGAGCAGTTCTTC CASSYTPSSISGNVHEQFF
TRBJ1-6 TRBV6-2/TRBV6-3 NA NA TGTGCCAGCAGTTACCAATCCGGGACGGCCAATTCACCCCTCCACTTT CASSYQSGTANSPLHF
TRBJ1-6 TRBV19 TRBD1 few TGTGCCAGTAGGCGCGGGACAGATAATTCACCCCTCCACTTT CASRRGTDNSPLHF
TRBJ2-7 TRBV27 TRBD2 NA TGTGCCAGCAGTTTAGCTAGCGGGGGGAACTACGAGCAGTACTTC CASSLASGGNYEQYF
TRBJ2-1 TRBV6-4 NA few TGTGCCAGCAGTGAGAGGCTAGCCAATGAGCAGTTCTTC CASSERLANEQFF
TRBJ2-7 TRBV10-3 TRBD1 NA TGTGCCATCACCGGGACAGAGCTCTACGAGCAGTACTTC CAITGTELYEQYF
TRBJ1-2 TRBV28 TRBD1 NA TGTGCCAGCAGTTTAACAGGGGTGGCCTATGGCTACACCTTC CASSLTGVAYGYTF
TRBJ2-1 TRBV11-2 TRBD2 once TGTGCCAGCAGCCAGACGCCGGGACTAGCCTACAATGAGCAGTTCTTC CASSQTPGLAYNEQFF
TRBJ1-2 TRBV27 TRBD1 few TGTGCCAGCAGCCCCCGTACAGGGGGGTTCTATGGCTACACCTTC CASSPRTGGFYGYTF
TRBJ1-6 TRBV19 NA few TGTGCCACCAAACAGGAGGCGCAACTTAATTCACCCCTCCACTTT CATKQEAQLNSPLHF
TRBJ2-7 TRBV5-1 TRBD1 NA TGCGCCAGCAGCTTGGCGGCAGGGGGCAGCGGCGAGCAGTACTTC CASSLAAGGSGEQYF